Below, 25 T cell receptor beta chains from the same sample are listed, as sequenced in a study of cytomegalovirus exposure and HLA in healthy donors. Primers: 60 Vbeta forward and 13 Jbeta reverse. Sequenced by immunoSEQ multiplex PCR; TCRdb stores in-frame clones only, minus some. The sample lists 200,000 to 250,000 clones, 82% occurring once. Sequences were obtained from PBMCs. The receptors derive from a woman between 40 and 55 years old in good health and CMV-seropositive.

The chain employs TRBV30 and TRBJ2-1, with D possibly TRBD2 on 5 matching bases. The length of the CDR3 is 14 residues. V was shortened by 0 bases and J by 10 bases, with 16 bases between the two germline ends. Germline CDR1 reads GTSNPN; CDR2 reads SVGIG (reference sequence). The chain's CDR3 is CAWSVLAGGGEQFF. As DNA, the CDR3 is TGTGCCTGGAGTGTACTTGCGGGCGGCGGAGAGCAGTTCTTC.

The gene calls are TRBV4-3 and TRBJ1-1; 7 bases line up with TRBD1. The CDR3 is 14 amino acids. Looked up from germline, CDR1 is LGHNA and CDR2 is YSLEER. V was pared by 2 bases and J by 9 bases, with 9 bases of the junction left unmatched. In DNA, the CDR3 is TGCGCCAGCAGCCAATGGGGTCCAGGGGGAAAAGCTTTCTTT. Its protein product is CASSQWGPGGKAFF.

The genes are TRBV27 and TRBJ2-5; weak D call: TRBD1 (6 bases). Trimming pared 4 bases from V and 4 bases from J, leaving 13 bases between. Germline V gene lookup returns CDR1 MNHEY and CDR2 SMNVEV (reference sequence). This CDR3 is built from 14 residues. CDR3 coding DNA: TGTGCCAGCAGTTCTGTCAGGGGTTCAGAGACCCAGTACTTC. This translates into CASSSVRGSETQYF.

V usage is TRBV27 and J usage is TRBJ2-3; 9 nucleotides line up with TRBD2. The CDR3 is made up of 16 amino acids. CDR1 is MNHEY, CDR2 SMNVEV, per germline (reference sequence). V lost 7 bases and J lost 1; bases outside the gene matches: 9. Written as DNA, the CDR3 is TGTGCCAGCACACCATGGGCTAGCGGGGGCACAGATACGCAGTATTTT. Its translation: CASTPWASGGTDTQYF.

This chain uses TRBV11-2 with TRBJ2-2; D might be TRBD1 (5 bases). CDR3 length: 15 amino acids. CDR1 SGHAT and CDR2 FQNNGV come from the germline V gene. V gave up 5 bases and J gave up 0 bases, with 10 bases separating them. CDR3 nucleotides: TGTGCCAGCAGCCCCGACAGAACGAACACCGGGGAGCTGTTTTTT. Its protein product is CASSPDRTNTGELFF.

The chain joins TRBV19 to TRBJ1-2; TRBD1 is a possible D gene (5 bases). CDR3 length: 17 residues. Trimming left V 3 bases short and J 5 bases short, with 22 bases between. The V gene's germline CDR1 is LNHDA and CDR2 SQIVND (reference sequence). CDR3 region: CASSIGLRAGSLYGYTF. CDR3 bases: TGTGCCAGTAGTATCGGGTTACGGGCAGGGTCCCTATATGGCTACACCTTC. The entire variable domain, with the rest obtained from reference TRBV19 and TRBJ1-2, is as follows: DGGITQSPKYLFRKEGQNVTLSCEQNLNHDAMYWYRQDPGQGLRLIYYSQIVNDFQKGDIAEGYSVSREKKESFPLTVTSAQKNPTAFYLCASSIGLRAGSLYGYTFGSGTRLTVV.

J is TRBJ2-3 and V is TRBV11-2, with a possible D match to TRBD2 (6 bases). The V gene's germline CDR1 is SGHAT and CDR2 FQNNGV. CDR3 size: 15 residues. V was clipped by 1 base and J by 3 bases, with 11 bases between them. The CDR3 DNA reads TGTGCCAGCAGCTTAGTTCGGGGGAGGACAGATACGCAGTATTTT. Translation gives CASSLVRGRTDTQYF. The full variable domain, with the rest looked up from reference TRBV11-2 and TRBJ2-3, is EAGVAQSPRYKIIEKRQSVAFWCNPISGHATLYWYQQILGQGPKLLIQFQNNGVVDDSQLPKDRFSAERLKGVDSTLKIQPAKLEDSAVYLCASSLVRGRTDTQYFGPGTRLTVL.

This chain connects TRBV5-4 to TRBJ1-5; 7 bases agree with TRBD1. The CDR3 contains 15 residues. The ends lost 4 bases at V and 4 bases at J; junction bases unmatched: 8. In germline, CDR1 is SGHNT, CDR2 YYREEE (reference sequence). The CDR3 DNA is TGTGCCAGCAGCCTGGACGGGACAGCGAATCAGCCCCAGCATTTT. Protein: CASSLDGTANQPQHF.

CDR3 residues: CASSIRGLGAGGANTGELFF. Written as DNA, the CDR3 is TGTGCCAGTAGTATCCGAGGTCTGGGGGCAGGTGGAGCGAACACCGGGGAGCTGTTTTTT. This chain links TRBV19 with TRBJ2-2, with D tentatively TRBD1 (6 bases). CDR3 length equals 20 residues. V shed 3 bases and J shed 0 bases, with 23 bases lying between them. The V gene's germline CDR1 is LNHDA and CDR2 SQIVND (reference sequence).

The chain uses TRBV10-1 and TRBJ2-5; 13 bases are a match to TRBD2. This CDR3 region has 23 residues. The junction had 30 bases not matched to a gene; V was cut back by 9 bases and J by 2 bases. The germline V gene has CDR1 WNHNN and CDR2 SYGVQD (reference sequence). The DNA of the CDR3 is TGCGCCAGAGACTCTGGGGGGCGTAATACCCGACTAGCGGGAGGTGTAGGGCAAGAGACCCAGTACTTC. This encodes CARDSGGRNTRLAGGVGQETQYF.

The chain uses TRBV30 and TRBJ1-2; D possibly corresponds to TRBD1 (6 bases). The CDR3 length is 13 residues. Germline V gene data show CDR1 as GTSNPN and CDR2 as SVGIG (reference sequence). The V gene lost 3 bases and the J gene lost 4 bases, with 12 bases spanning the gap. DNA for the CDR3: TGTGCCTGGAGCGACGTACAGGGCTATGGCTACACCTTC. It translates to CAWSDVQGYGYTF.

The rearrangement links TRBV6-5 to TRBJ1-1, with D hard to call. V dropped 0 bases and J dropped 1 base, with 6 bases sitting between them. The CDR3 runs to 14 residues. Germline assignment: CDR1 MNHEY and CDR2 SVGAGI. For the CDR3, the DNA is TGTGCCAGCAGTTACTCATTCGGGAACACTGAAGCTTTCTTT. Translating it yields CASSYSFGNTEAFF.

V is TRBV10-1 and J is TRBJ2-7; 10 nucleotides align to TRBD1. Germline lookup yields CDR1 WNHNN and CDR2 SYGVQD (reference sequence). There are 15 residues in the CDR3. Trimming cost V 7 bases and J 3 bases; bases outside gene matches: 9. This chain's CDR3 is CASKSDRDRGYEQYF. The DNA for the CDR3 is TGCGCCAGCAAGTCCGACCGGGACAGGGGCTACGAGCAGTACTTC.

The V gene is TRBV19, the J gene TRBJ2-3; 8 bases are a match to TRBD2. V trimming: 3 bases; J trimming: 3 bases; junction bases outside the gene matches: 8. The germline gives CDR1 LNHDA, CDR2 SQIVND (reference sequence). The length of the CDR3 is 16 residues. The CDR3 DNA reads TGTGCCAGTAGTATGCCTCGGGAGGGCCCGACAGATACGCAGTATTTT. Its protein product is CASSMPREGPTDTQYF.

CDR3 in amino acids: CASSEEASRTQYF. Here the CDR3 DNA reads TGTGCCAGCAGTGAAGAGGCTAGCCGGACCCAGTACTTC. The V gene is TRBV2, the J gene TRBJ2-5; a possible D gene is TRBD2 (5 bases). V lost 1 base and J lost 7, with 10 bases in between. Germline values: CDR1 SNHLY, CDR2 FYNNEI. This CDR3 contains 13 residues.

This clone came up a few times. This CDR3 reads CASSYGTPQTGRLEYF. The CDR3 bases are TGTGCCAGCTCATATGGGACCCCACAGACAGGTCGTTTGGAGTACTTC. V is TRBV18 and J is TRBJ2-7; a weak D match, TRBD1 (6 bases). This CDR3 has 16 amino acids. Germline V gene lookup returns CDR1 KGHSH and CDR2 LQKENI. The ends were cut back, 5 bases at V and 11 bases at J, with 28 bases in the middle. Using reference TRBV18 and TRBJ2-7 for the parts outside the CDR3, the full variable domain is NAGVMQNPRHLVRRRGQEARLRCSPMKGHSHVYWYRQLPEEGLKFMVYLQKENIIDESGMPKERFSAEFPKEGPSILRIQQVVRGDSAAYFCASSYGTPQTGRLEYFGPGTRLTVT.

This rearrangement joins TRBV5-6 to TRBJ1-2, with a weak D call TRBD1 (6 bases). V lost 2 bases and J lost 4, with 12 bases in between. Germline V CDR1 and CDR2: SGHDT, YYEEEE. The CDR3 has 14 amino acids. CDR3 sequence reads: CASSFRGGVYGYTF. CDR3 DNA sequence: TGTGCCAGCAGCTTTCGGGGGGGCGTCTATGGCTACACCTTC.

The CDR3 sequence is CASSFNTEAFF. CDR3 DNA: TGTGCCAGCAGCTTCAACACTGAAGCTTTCTTT. The chain links TRBV28 to TRBJ1-1, with D unclear. In germline, CDR1 is MDHEN, CDR2 SYDVKM. This CDR3 is built from 11 residues. V lost 6 bases to trimming and J lost 2 bases, with 4 bases between them.

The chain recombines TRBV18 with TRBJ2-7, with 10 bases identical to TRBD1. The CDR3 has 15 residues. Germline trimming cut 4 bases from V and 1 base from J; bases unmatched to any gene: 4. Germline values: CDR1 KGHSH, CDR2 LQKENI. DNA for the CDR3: TGTGCCAGCTCACTTGGACAGGGGGATTCCTACGAGCAGTACTTC. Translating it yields CASSLGQGDSYEQYF.

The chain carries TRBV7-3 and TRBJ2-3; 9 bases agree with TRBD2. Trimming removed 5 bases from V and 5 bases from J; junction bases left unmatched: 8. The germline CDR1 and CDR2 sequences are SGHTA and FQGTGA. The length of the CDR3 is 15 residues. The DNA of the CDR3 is TGTGCCAGCAGCCCCGCGGGAGGGCTGAGAGATACGCAGTATTTT. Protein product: CASSPAGGLRDTQYF.

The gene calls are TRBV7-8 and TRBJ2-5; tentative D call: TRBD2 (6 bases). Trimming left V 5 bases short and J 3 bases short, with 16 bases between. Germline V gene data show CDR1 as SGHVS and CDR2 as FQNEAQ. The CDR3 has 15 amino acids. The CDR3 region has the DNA TGTGCCAGCAGCCGCCAAAGGGGCGGGGAAGAGACCCAGTACTTC. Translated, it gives CASSRQRGGEETQYF.

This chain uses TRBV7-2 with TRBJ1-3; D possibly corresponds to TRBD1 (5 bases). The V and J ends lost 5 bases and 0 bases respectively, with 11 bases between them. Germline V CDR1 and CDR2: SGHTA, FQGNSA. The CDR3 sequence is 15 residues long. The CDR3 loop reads CASSPGINSGNTIYF. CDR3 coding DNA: TGTGCCAGCAGCCCAGGGATAAACTCTGGAAACACCATATATTTT.

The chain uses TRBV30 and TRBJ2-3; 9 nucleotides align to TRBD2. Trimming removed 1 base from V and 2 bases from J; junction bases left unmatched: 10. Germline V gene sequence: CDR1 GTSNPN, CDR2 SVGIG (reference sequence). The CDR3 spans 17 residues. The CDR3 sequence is CAWSGGGSGGHTDTQYF. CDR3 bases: TGTGCCTGGAGTGGGGGGGGTAGCGGGGGCCACACAGATACGCAGTATTTT.

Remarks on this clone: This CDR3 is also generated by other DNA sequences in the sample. The CDR3 here is CASSPLYPPVNTEAFF. Written as DNA, the CDR3 is TGTGCCAGCTCACCATTATATCCTCCGGTGAACACTGAAGCTTTCTTT. The rearrangement joins TRBV18 to TRBJ1-1, with D unclear. From germline, CDR1 is KGHSH and CDR2 LQKENI. V was shortened by 2 bases and J by 0 bases, with 13 bases between the two germline ends. The CDR3 is 16 amino acids.

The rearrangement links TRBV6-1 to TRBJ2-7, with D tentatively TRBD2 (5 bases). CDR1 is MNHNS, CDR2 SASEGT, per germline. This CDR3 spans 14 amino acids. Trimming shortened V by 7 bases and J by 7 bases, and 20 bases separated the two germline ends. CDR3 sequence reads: CASTTLGEAREQYF. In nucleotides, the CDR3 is TGTGCCAGCACCACATTGGGAGAGGCCAGGGAGCAGTACTTC.